These 16 T cell receptor beta chains were sequenced from one sample in a study of OX40 agonist ivuxolimab in advanced cancers. Sequencing was performed with immunoSEQ multiplex PCR; in TCRdb, only in-frame clones are kept and a portion is missing. The sample has some 130,000 clones, 85% to 95% seen once. The specimen was CD4+ or CD8+ T cells sorted from blood, collected in a trial of the OX40 agonist ivuxolimab. Every receptor here comes from an adult with an advanced solid tumor such as melanoma, head and neck, liver or kidney cancer.

V and J are TRBV7-2 and TRBJ1-1, with D perhaps matching TRBD1 (5 bases). The germline V gene has CDR1 SGHTA and CDR2 FQGNSA. The CDR3 is made up of 14 amino acids. Trimming left V 3 bases short and J 3 bases short, with 11 bases between. CDR3 region: CASSFSSGDTEAFF. The CDR3 coding sequence is TGTGCCAGCAGCTTCTCGTCGGGGGACACTGAAGCTTTCTTT.

V and J are TRBV28 and TRBJ2-1, with 9 bases identical to TRBD1. V lost 7 bases and J lost 8; bases outside the gene matches: 9. The CDR3 covers 14 residues. The germline CDR1 and CDR2 sequences are MDHEN and SYDVKM. CDR3 region: CASKPGQGRHEQFF. The CDR3 nucleotides are TGTGCCAGCAAACCGGGACAGGGTCGTCATGAGCAGTTCTTC.

This clone showed up just a few times. This chain joins TRBV28 and TRBJ1-2; the D gene is possibly TRBD1 (5 bases). The germline V and J ends were trimmed by 11 bases and 7 bases, with 20 bases remaining between them. CDR3 length: 13 amino acids. Per germline, CDR1 MDHEN and CDR2 SYDVKM. The CDR3 loop is CACAQGTSGGYTF. The CDR3 DNA follows: TGTGCCTGCGCACAAGGGACCTCAGGTGGCTACACCTTC.

CDR3 DNA sequence: TGTGCCAGCAGCGTAGCTACCGGGGGCGGAAGGTACGAGCAGTACTTC. Translation: CASSVATGGGRYEQYF. The J gene is TRBJ2-7, the V gene TRBV9; D tentatively fits TRBD1 or TRBD2 (6 bases each). The CDR3 runs to 16 residues. Germline V lookup: CDR1 SGDLS, CDR2 YYNGEE. V was pared by 0 bases and J by 4 bases, with 17 bases between.

The chain joins TRBV5-4 to TRBJ2-5; 7 bases align to TRBD1. V dropped 0 bases and J dropped 5; count of bases not matched to a gene: 4. Germline V CDR1 and CDR2: SGHNT, YYREEE (reference sequence). The CDR3 length is 14 residues. The CDR3 DNA sequence: TGTGCCAGCAGCTTGGAGGGGGCGCGGGAGACCCAGTACTTC. Translation gives CASSLEGARETQYF.

J is TRBJ1-2 and V is TRBV2; D is uncertain. Trimming removed 8 bases from V and 2 bases from J, with 9 bases in between. Germline assignment: CDR1 SNHLY and CDR2 FYNNEI. The CDR3 covers 12 residues. In DNA, the CDR3 is TGTGCCAGCGACGGGCAGAACTATGGCTACACCTTC. Residues: CASDGQNYGYTF.

This chain uses TRBV7-2 with TRBJ2-1; 10 bases align to TRBD2. CDR1 and CDR2 from the germline V gene are SGHTA and FQGNSA. The ends lost 3 bases at V and 6 bases at J; junction bases unmatched: 5. The CDR3 sequence is 15 residues long. The CDR3 region has the DNA TGTGCCAGCAGCTTCGCTCTAGCGGGAGTCAATGAGCAGTTCTTC. Translation: CASSFALAGVNEQFF.

The V gene is TRBV10-3, the J gene TRBJ2-1; D possibly matches TRBD1 or TRBD2 (6 bases each). The germline V and J ends were trimmed by 0 bases and 9 bases, with 12 bases remaining between them. CDR1 is ENHRY and CDR2 is SYGVKD in the germline V gene. The CDR3 is 14 residues long. The CDR3 region is CAISESVRGLEQFF. The CDR3 coding sequence is TGTGCCATCAGTGAGTCCGTTCGGGGGCTTGAGCAGTTCTTC.

The chain employs TRBV28 and TRBJ2-1, with a tentative D call TRBD2 (5 bases). Germline CDR1 and CDR2: MDHEN and SYDVKM. The CDR3 is made up of 15 amino acids. The V end was cut by 1 base, the J end by 5 bases, with 12 bases between. CDR3 region: CASSLFGNWDNEQFF. The CDR3 DNA follows: TGTGCCAGCAGTTTATTCGGGAATTGGGACAATGAGCAGTTCTTC.

The V gene is TRBV4-3, the J gene TRBJ1-1; D gene unclear. The V gene lost 5 bases and the J gene lost 4 bases, with 17 bases spanning the gap. The germline gives CDR1 LGHNA, CDR2 YSLEER. The CDR3 runs to 15 residues. The CDR3 protein is CASSSRGRFGTEAFF. CDR3 bases: TGCGCCAGCAGCTCCCGAGGGAGGTTCGGCACTGAAGCTTTCTTT.

The chain joins TRBV28 to TRBJ2-7, with D possibly matching TRBD1 (5 bases). The CDR3 is 17 amino acids. Germline V gene sequence: CDR1 MDHEN, CDR2 SYDVKM. Trimming left V 4 bases short and J 2 bases short, with 21 bases between. The CDR3 DNA reads as TGTGCCAGCAGTTCCCCGGCGAGTGGCAGGGAAACCTACGAGCAGTACTTC. Its translation: CASSSPASGRETYEQYF.

This chain links TRBV9 with TRBJ1-1; D not certain. Per germline, CDR1 SGDLS and CDR2 YYNGEE. The V and J ends lost 4 bases and 5 bases respectively, with 15 bases between them. CDR3 length: 14 amino acids. CDR3 DNA sequence: TGTGCCAGCAGCCCAAGCAAAATGACAACTGAAGCTTTCTTT. Protein sequence: CASSPSKMTTEAFF.

The chain combines TRBV7-3 with TRBJ2-2; D gene uncertain. V was cut by 3 bases and J by 6 bases, with 5 bases left in between. This CDR3 has 12 amino acids. CDR1 is SGHTA, CDR2 FQGTGA, per germline. CDR3 DNA sequence: TGTGCCAGCAGCTTGGGGTCCGGGGAGCTGTTTTTT. Protein sequence: CASSLGSGELFF.

The V call is TRBV19, the J call TRBJ1-4; D call uncertain. V lost 8 bases and J lost 0, with 13 bases in between. CDR1 is LNHDA, CDR2 SQIVND, per germline (reference sequence). The CDR3 has 15 amino acids. The CDR3 spells CASAHPRSTNEKLFF. In DNA form, the CDR3 reads TGTGCCAGTGCCCACCCCCGATCAACTAATGAAAAACTGTTTTTT.

This clone was detected only once. This chain connects TRBV10-1 to TRBJ1-5, with 11 bases matching TRBD1. V was pared by 8 bases and J by 6 bases, with 6 bases of the junction left unmatched. This CDR3 region has 14 residues. CDR1 WNHNN and CDR2 SYGVQD come from the germline V gene (reference sequence). In nucleotides, the CDR3 is TGCGCCAGCCGAGGACAGGGGGCCGTTCAGCCCCAGCATTTT. Its translation is CASRGQGAVQPQHF.

The V and J genes are TRBV7-2 and TRBJ2-3; either TRBD1 or TRBD2 may supply D (5 bases each). The CDR3 contains 14 residues. V lost 1 base to trimming and J lost 4 bases, with 9 bases between them. Germline CDR1 is SGHTA and CDR2 is FQGNSA. The CDR3 spells CASSLEWGPDTQYF. The CDR3, as DNA: TGTGCCAGCAGCTTAGAATGGGGACCAGATACGCAGTATTTT.